This T cell receptor (beta chain) was sequenced in a study of OX40 agonist ivuxolimab in advanced cancers. V was clipped by 2 bases and J by 2 bases; unmatched bases: 9. CDR3 length: 17 residues. In germline, CDR1 is SEHNR, CDR2 FQNEAQ (reference sequence). The assay was immunoSEQ multiplex PCR, and TCRdb's table has in-frame clones only and misses some. The repertoire holds 80,000 to 100,000 clones, with roughly 90% as singletons. The sample in question was CD4+ or CD8+ T cells sorted from blood, obtained in a trial of the OX40 agonist ivuxolimab. The chain carries TRBV7-9 and TRBJ2-1, with 7 bases identical to TRBD1. The receptor was isolated from an adult with an advanced solid tumor such as melanoma, head and neck, liver or kidney cancer. DNA of the CDR3: TGTGCCAGCAGCTTACGAGGGTCGGGGACAGCCTACAATGAGCAGTTCTTC. Its protein product is CASSLRGSGTAYNEQFF.